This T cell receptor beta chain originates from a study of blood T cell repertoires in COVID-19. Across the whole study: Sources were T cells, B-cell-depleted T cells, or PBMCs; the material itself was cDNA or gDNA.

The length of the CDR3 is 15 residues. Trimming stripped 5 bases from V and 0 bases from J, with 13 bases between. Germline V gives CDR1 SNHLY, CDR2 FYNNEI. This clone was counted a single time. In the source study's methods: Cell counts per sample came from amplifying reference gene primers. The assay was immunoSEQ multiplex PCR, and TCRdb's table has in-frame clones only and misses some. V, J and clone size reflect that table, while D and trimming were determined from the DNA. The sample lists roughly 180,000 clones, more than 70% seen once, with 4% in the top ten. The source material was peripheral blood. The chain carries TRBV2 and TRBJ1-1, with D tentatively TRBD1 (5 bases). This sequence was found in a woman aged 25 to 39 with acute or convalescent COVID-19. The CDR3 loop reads CASSTLGGVNTEAFF. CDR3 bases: TGTGCCAGCAGTACGCTGGGAGGGGTGAACACTGAAGCTTTCTTT.